This TCR beta chain was sequenced in a study of T cells in localized non-small cell lung cancer. General study findings and limits: The greatest T cell clonality was found in uninvolved adjacent lung (higher than in tumor). Sequencing involved a lone tumor region, leaving heterogeneity possible. Across samples, adjacent lung featured a median around 57 of the top 100 tumor clones.

This CDR3 is 16 amino acids long. The germline gives CDR1 SQVTM, CDR2 ANQGSEA. Trimming removed 6 bases from V and 3 bases from J; junction bases left unmatched: 10. The table came from immunoSEQ multiplex PCR; TCRdb's copy has only in-frame clones and leaves some out. The data show roughly 1,700 clones, with roughly 28% seen just once and roughly 10% held by the top ten. On this clone: Its specificity is not known.

The chain recombines TRBV29-1 with TRBJ2-6; TRBD2 aligns across 8 bases. The source is a woman between 35 and 70 years old with stage III lung adenocarcinoma. The specimen was normal lung tissue next to the tumor, collected before any cancer treatment. In DNA form, the CDR3 reads TGCAGCGTGTCGGGAGGGCCTAGTAATGGGGCCAACGTCCTGACTTTC. Encoded protein: CSVSGGPSNGANVLTF.